Below are 15 T cell receptor beta chains sequenced from a single sample in a study of cytomegalovirus exposure and HLA in healthy donors. The PCR used 60 Vbeta and 13 Jbeta primers. Clones were sequenced by immunoSEQ multiplex PCR, and TCRdb holds only the in-frame ones, with some missing. The table lists fewer than 120,000 clones, roughly 80% of them singletons. The sample taken for sequencing was PBMCs. The receptors shown here come from a woman aged 25-40 years in good health and CMV-seronegative.

The CDR3 nucleotides read TGTGCCAGCAGTTTAGGAGGTTTCACCTACGAGCAGTACTTC. Protein product: CASSLGGFTYEQYF. The gene calls are TRBV27 and TRBJ2-7; maybe TRBD2 (5 bases). From germline, CDR1 is MNHEY and CDR2 SMNVEV (reference sequence). The CDR3 sequence is 14 residues long. V was clipped by 2 bases and J by 2 bases, with 10 bases between them.

V and J are TRBV6-1 and TRBJ1-4; D gene uncertain. Trimming shortened V by 0 bases and J by 8 bases, and 7 bases separated the two germline ends. The germline V gene encodes CDR1 MNHNS and CDR2 SASEGT. The CDR3 sequence is 13 residues long. The chain's CDR3 is CASSEAAREKLFF. CDR3 bases: TGTGCCAGCAGTGAAGCGGCCCGAGAAAAACTGTTTTTT.

CDR3 coding DNA: TGTGCCTGGAGTGTCCCAGGGGGCGTAAAAACTGAAGCTTTCTTT. Encoded protein: CAWSVPGGVKTEAFF. This rearrangement joins TRBV30 to TRBJ1-1; TRBD1 matches at 8 bases. Germline assignment: CDR1 GTSNPN and CDR2 SVGIG (reference sequence). The CDR3 totals 15 residues. The junction had 8 bases not matched to a gene; V was cut back by 0 bases and J by 5 bases.

This clone was detected a few times. The V call is TRBV19, the J call TRBJ2-3; D might be TRBD2 (5 bases). Trimming shortened V by 5 bases and J by 4 bases, and 7 bases separated the two germline ends. Germline assignment: CDR1 LNHDA and CDR2 SQIVND (reference sequence). This CDR3 has 12 amino acids. CDR3 amino acids: CASSLLADTQYF. CDR3 nucleotide sequence: TGTGCCAGTAGTCTACTAGCAGATACGCAGTATTTT.

The chain links TRBV7-2 to TRBJ2-3, with 7 bases aligning to TRBD1. Germline CDR1 reads SGHTA; CDR2 reads FQGNSA. V was pared by 3 bases and J by 0 bases, with 3 bases of the junction left unmatched. CDR3 length: 15 residues. CDR3 loop: CASSLPGQSTDTQYF. The CDR3 DNA reads TGTGCCAGCAGCTTGCCGGGACAGAGCACAGATACGCAGTATTTT. Looking up the rest from reference TRBV7-2 and TRBJ2-3 gives the full variable domain: GAGVSQSPSNKVTEKGKDVELRCDPISGHTALYWYRQSLGQGLEFLIYFQGNSAPDKSGLPSDRFSAERTGGSVSTLTIQRTQQEDSAVYLCASSLPGQSTDTQYFGPGTRLTVL.

This clone was counted once. The chain combines TRBV5-4 with TRBJ2-1, with TRBD2 matching over 15 bases. Germline V gene lookup returns CDR1 SGHNT and CDR2 YYREEE (reference sequence). The CDR3 loop spans 14 amino acids. The ends lost 6 bases at V and 9 bases at J; junction bases unmatched: 4. This CDR3 is CASKPGLAGGEQFF. The DNA of the CDR3 is TGTGCCAGCAAACCGGGACTAGCGGGAGGTGAGCAGTTCTTC.

The chain couples TRBV30 to TRBJ2-7; D possibly corresponds to TRBD2 (6 bases). The CDR3 has 16 residues. The germline V gene has CDR1 GTSNPN and CDR2 SVGIG (reference sequence). Trimming shortened V by 0 bases and J by 3 bases, and 18 bases separated the two germline ends. This CDR3 is CAWSVTSGGRNYEQYF. In DNA, the CDR3 is TGTGCCTGGAGTGTCACCTCCGGGGGTAGAAACTACGAGCAGTACTTC.

DNA for the CDR3: TGCGCCAGCAGCCAAGTACCAGGGGATAGGGAAAAACTGTTTTTT. It yields the protein CASSQVPGDREKLFF. V usage is TRBV4-1 and J usage is TRBJ1-4, with D perhaps matching TRBD1 (6 bases). Germline CDR1 is MGHRA and CDR2 is YSYEKL. The CDR3 extends over 15 amino acids. V lost 1 base to trimming and J lost 8 bases, with 14 bases between them.

This chain uses TRBV28 with TRBJ1-1; 8 bases are shared with TRBD1. J was trimmed by 5 bases and V by 4 bases; bases with no gene match: 9. This CDR3 comprises 15 residues. Germline V gives CDR1 MDHEN, CDR2 SYDVKM. The CDR3 DNA reads TGTGCCAGCAGTTCCTTAGACAGGGGAGCGACTGAAGCTTTCTTT. This codes for CASSSLDRGATEAFF.

V and J are TRBV5-8 and TRBJ1-6; TRBD1 aligns across 8 bases. The CDR3 length is 13 residues. The V gene end was trimmed by 4 bases and the J gene end by 9 bases; junction bases not matched to a gene: 3. CDR1 is SGHTS and CDR2 is YDEGEE in the germline V gene. The CDR3 region is CASSGTGISPLHF. The CDR3 nucleotides read TGTGCCAGCAGCGGGACAGGAATTTCACCCCTCCACTTT.

The V gene is TRBV5-1, the J gene TRBJ2-7, with TRBD2 identical over 10 bases. Looked up from germline, CDR1 is SGHRS and CDR2 is YFSETQ. J gave up 6 bases and V 5 bases, and 8 bases lay outside the gene matches. The CDR3 consists of 14 residues. CDR3 sequence: CASSYLAGAREQYF. The CDR3 DNA is TGCGCCAGCAGTTATCTAGCGGGAGCTCGCGAGCAGTACTTC.

The genes are TRBV4-2 and TRBJ2-5; TRBD2 aligns across 7 bases. The CDR3 runs to 16 residues. With V trimmed by 1 base and J by 5 bases, 10 bases remained unmatched. Germline CDR1 reads LGHNA; CDR2 reads YNFKEQ. The CDR3 region is CASSQGSRGIQETQYF. The CDR3 DNA follows: TGTGCCAGCAGCCAAGGTTCGCGGGGGATCCAGGAGACCCAGTACTTC.

J is TRBJ1-1 and V is TRBV19; D not resolved. With 1 base removed from V and 6 bases from J, the gap between germline ends came to 12 bases. CDR1 LNHDA and CDR2 SQIVND come from the germline V gene (reference sequence). The CDR3 spans 14 residues. CDR3 residues: CASSIVGGSPEAFF. Written as DNA, the CDR3 is TGTGCCAGTAGTATAGTCGGAGGGAGCCCTGAAGCTTTCTTT.

The chain joins TRBV29-1 to TRBJ1-2, with 10 bases identical to TRBD1. Looked up from germline, CDR1 is SQVTM and CDR2 is ANQGSEA. The CDR3 has 16 residues. Unmatched junction bases numbered 13, after V lost 7 bases and J lost 2 bases. In DNA, the CDR3 is TGCAGCGCCGTCCCCATTGGGACAGGGGAAAACTATGGCTACACCTTC. Translated, it gives CSAVPIGTGENYGYTF.

This clone was observed a few times. The J gene is TRBJ2-5, the V gene TRBV7-2; no clear D. Trimming stripped 5 bases from V and 5 bases from J, with 9 bases between. CDR1 SGHTA and CDR2 FQGNSA come from the germline V gene. This CDR3 comprises 12 residues. CDR3 amino acids: CASSPSPETQYF. DNA for the CDR3: TGTGCCAGCAGCCCTAGTCCGGAGACCCAGTACTTC. The entire variable domain, with the rest obtained from reference TRBV7-2 and TRBJ2-5, is as follows: GAGVSQSPSNKVTEKGKDVELRCDPISGHTALYWYRQSLGQGLEFLIYFQGNSAPDKSGLPSDRFSAERTGGSVSTLTIQRTQQEDSAVYLCASSPSPETQYFGPGTRLLVL.